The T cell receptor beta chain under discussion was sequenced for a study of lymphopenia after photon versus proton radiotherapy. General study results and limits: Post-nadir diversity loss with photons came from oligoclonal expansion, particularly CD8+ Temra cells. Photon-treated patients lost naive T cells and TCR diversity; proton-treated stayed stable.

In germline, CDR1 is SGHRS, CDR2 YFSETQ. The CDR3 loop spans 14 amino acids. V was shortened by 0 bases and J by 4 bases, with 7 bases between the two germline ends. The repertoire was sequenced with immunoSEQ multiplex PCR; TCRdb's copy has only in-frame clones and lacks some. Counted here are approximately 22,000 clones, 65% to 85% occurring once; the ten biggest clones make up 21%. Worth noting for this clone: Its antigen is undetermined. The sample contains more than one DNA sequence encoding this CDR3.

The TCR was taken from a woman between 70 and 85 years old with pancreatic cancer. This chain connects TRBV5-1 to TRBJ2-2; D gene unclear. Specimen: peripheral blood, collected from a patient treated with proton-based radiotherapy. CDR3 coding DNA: TGCGCCAGCAGCTTGGCCGGCGGCACCGGGGAGCTGTTTTTT. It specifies CASSLAGGTGELFF.